The text below deals with one T cell receptor beta chain. The data are from a study of long-term antiretroviral therapy in people with HIV. Germline CDR1 MNHEY, CDR2 SVGAGI. V was cut by 4 bases and J by 5 bases, with 9 bases left in between. There are 13 residues in the CDR3. immunoSEQ v3.0 was run at survey level. The table came from immunoSEQ multiplex PCR; TCRdb's copy has only in-frame clones and leaves some out. The sample consists of more than 15,000 clones, 90% to 95% of them appearing once. This clonotype was obtained from a man in his sixties with HIV. The chain has TRBV6-5 and TRBJ2-1, with D maybe TRBD1 (5 bases). Sequencing used unsorted PBMCs, obtained 0.3 years after starting antiretroviral therapy. The CDR3 is CASSSGLNNEQFF. The CDR3, as DNA: TGTGCCAGCAGTTCAGGGCTAAACAATGAGCAGTTCTTC.